Here is one TCR beta chain with its context. What it recognizes is unknown. Samples came from axillary lymph nodes draining the breast cancer. Losses at the gene ends were 4 bases for V and 14 bases for J; bases not matched to a gene: 15. Germline lookup yields CDR1 SGDLS and CDR2 YYNGEE. The CDR3 is 15 residues long. TCRdb re-called the multiplex PCR reads with MiXCR, one entry per CDR3 protein. The sample lists about 270,000 distinct CDR3 sequences, around 30% seen once, with roughly 1.1% in the top ten. This sample stems from a study of breast tumors, draining lymph nodes, adjacent tissues. Study outcomes and limitations: Tumor T cell lymph node origin was a supported hypothesis, not proven. Compared with lymph nodes, tumors were less diverse; compared with nontumor tissue, more.

Sequencing was carried out using axillary lymph node tissue. The sequence derives from a female donor with breast cancer. Some clones in this sample may be carry-over from other donors' samples. The chain couples TRBV9 to TRBJ2-1, with TRBD2 matching over 10 bases. The CDR3 is CASSQVSASGSVEFF. The CDR3 DNA is TGTGCCAGCAGCCAAGTTTCGGCTAGCGGGAGCGTTGAGTTCTTC.